The T cell receptor beta chain described here comes from a study of T-cell reconstitution after alpha-beta-depleted transplantation in children. Study results and limitations: Several hundred rapidly expanded clones from non-depleted graft cells reportedly supplied alpha-beta T cells about two months post-transplant. Surviving thymic progenitors and recipient T cells were the source of high TCRbeta diversity at day 60 in some patients.

Trimming stripped 3 bases from V and 5 bases from J, with 14 bases between. The length of the CDR3 is 14 residues. CDR1 DFQATT and CDR2 SNEGSKA come from the germline V gene (reference sequence). Turning to this clonotype: Its target is not known.

Unique molecular identifiers were used to barcode this TCRbeta library. TCRdb reprocessed the PCR reads with MiXCR, giving one entry per CDR3 protein. The table shows about 32,000 distinct CDR3 sequences, with 5.5% to 8% occurring only once. The clonotype originates from a child less than two years old who had a stem cell transplant for acute myeloid leukemia, so the T cells may come from the graft donor. The chain links TRBV20-1 to TRBJ1-5, with D perhaps matching TRBD1 (5 bases). The input for sequencing was peripheral blood, taken 60 days after TCRalphabeta/CD19-depleted stem cell transplant. The CDR3 protein is CSARAGGIYQPQHF. The CDR3 DNA sequence: TGCAGTGCTAGGGCCGGGGGGATTTATCAGCCCCAGCATTTT.